This is a list of T cell receptor beta chains from one sample in a study of CD8 T cells in Susac syndrome. MiXCR was run by TCRdb on the immunoSEQ multiplex PCR reads, yielding one entry per CDR3 protein. The data show 250,000 to 300,000 distinct CDR3 sequences, around nine tenths seen once. The specimen sequenced was CD8+ T cells from PBMCs. The receptors come from a human donor with multiple sclerosis. CDR3s include the opening cysteine and the closing phenylalanine or tryptophan. A D gene is named only where the DNA matches it firmly. Some rows mark clone size as missing; the rest say once, few, many or name a class of expanded clone.

j_gene	d_gene	abundance	v_gene	CDR3aa	CDR3nt
TRBJ1-5	-	-	TRBV12-3/TRBV12-4	CASSYFRNNQPQHF	TGTGCCAGCAGTTATTTTAGGAATAATCAGCCCCAGCATTTT
TRBJ2-1	-	-	TRBV6-2/TRBV6-3	CASTALGKYNEQFF	TGTGCCAGCACCGCACTAGGGAAGTACAATGAGCAGTTCTTC
TRBJ2-3	-	-	TRBV6-5	CASSYSTGITGSTDTQYF	TGTGCCAGCAGTTACTCGACGGGCATTACAGGGAGCACAGATACGCAGTATTTT
TRBJ1-6	-	-	TRBV14	CASSPYRLPSSPLHF	TGTGCCAGCAGCCCCTACAGGTTACCCTCCTCACCCCTCCACTTT
TRBJ2-7	TRBD2	-	TRBV7-8	CASSLASPLAASPYEQYF	TGTGCCAGCAGCTTAGCTTCCCCTCTAGCGGCTTCCCCCTACGAGCAGTACTTC
TRBJ2-7	-	-	TRBV5-4	CASSLKGYEQYF	TGTGCCAGCAGCTTGAAAGGATACGAGCAGTACTTC
TRBJ2-3	-	-	TRBV6-5	CASSPSTGTDTQYF	TGTGCCAGCAGCCCTAGCACAGGCACAGATACGCAGTATTTT
TRBJ1-5	-	-	TRBV20-1	CSASYDSNQPQHF	TGCAGTGCTAGTTACGATAGCAATCAGCCCCAGCATTTT
TRBJ2-7	-	-	TRBV10-3	CAIRDTSYEQYF	TGTGCCATCCGGGACACTTCCTACGAGCAGTACTTC
TRBJ1-2	-	-	TRBV3-1	CASSPARANYGYTF	TGTGCCAGCAGCCCCGCGAGGGCTAACTATGGCTACACCTTC
TRBJ2-4	-	-	TRBV20-1	CSARRLAKNIQYF	TGCAGTGCTAGACGGCTAGCCAAAAACATTCAGTACTTC
TRBJ2-1	TRBD2	few	TRBV5-1	CASSYYSGGLSNEQFF	TGCGCCAGCAGCTACTATAGCGGGGGCCTCTCCAATGAGCAGTTCTTC
TRBJ2-7	TRBD2	-	TRBV27	CASSRGTSGYEQYF	TGTGCCAGCAGTCGCGGGACTAGCGGCTACGAGCAGTACTTC
TRBJ2-5	-	-	TRBV5-6	CASSELAMEGETQYF	TGTGCCAGCAGCGAACTAGCTATGGAGGGGGAGACCCAGTACTTC
TRBJ2-7	TRBD1	-	TRBV14	CASSHGQGKGPFAYEQYF	TGTGCCAGCAGCCATGGACAGGGAAAAGGCCCGTTCGCCTACGAGCAGTACTTC
TRBJ2-7	-	once	TRBV29-1	CSVEEGSRDEQYF	TGCAGCGTTGAAGAGGGCAGCAGGGACGAGCAGTACTTC
TRBJ1-1	-	-	TRBV4-3	CASSQGTGGRTEAFF	TGCGCCAGCAGCCAAGGGACGGGGGGGAGGACTGAAGCTTTCTTT
TRBJ1-1	-	-	TRBV29-1	CSVAQGNTEAFF	TGCAGCGTCGCTCAGGGTAACACTGAAGCTTTCTTT
TRBJ2-7	TRBD2	-	TRBV28	CASSPRLAGPSPNAVLIVHF	TGTGCCAGCAGCCCCCGCTTAGCGGGACCATCCCCCAATGCAGTATTAATTGTACACTTC
TRBJ2-5	TRBD2	-	TRBV24-1	CATSEEAGAETQYF	TGTGCCACCAGTGAAGAAGCGGGGGCAGAGACCCAGTACTTC
TRBJ2-5	TRBD1	-	TRBV29-1	CSVEDPYRGWETQYF	TGCAGCGTTGAAGACCCTTACAGGGGCTGGGAGACCCAGTACTTC
TRBJ2-1	-	-	TRBV20-1	CSAGFKRAGTDRRVNEQFF	TGCAGTGCTGGTTTCAAACGCGCAGGGACGGACCGGAGGGTGAATGAGCAGTTCTTC
TRBJ2-7	-	-	TRBV3-1	CASSQEGASTYEQYF	TGTGCCAGCAGCCAAGAGGGGGCTAGCACCTACGAGCAGTACTTC
TRBJ2-7	-	-	TRBV20-1	CSAREVGHEQYF	TGCAGTGCTAGGGAGGTAGGCCACGAGCAGTACTTC
TRBJ2-1	TRBD2	-	TRBV30	CASRTSGSNEQFF	TGTGCCTCCCGGACTAGCGGGAGCAATGAGCAGTTCTTC
TRBJ2-1	TRBD2	-	TRBV19	CASSIDLASGSYNEQFF	TGTGCCAGTAGTATAGATCTGGCTAGCGGCTCCTACAATGAGCAGTTCTTC
TRBJ2-1	TRBD2	-	TRBV20-1	CSAKREGSYNEQFF	TGCAGTGCTAAGCGGGAGGGGTCCTACAATGAGCAGTTCTTC
TRBJ1-1	-	-	TRBV6-1	CASSEEVWGASTEAFF	TGTGCCAGCAGTGAAGAGGTGTGGGGGGCGTCGACTGAAGCTTTCTTT
TRBJ2-1	-	-	TRBV3-1	CASSPGLLTYNEQFF	TGTGCCAGCAGCCCGGGCCTCCTAACCTACAATGAGCAGTTCTTC